One and the same sample provided the 15 T cell receptor beta chains below, sequenced in a study of T cells in Graves' hyperthyroidism and ophthalmopathy. Amplified regions were TCR beta CDR3 sequences from RNA transcripts. In the first-round RT-PCR of the TCR CDR3, the HTBI primer set was used. MiXCR was run by TCRdb on the multiplex PCR reads, yielding one entry per CDR3 protein. Of about 46,000 distinct CDR3 sequences in the sample, 45% to 50% are singletons; the top ten hold more than 25%. What was sequenced was peripheral blood or thyroid tissue (not recorded which). Receptors originate from a woman aged 45-65 years with Graves' hyperthyroidism.

This clonotype occurred once. V gene TRBV20-1 combines with J gene TRBJ2-7; 9 nucleotides line up with TRBD1. J gave up 1 base and V 0 bases, and 10 bases lay outside the gene matches. The germline V gene encodes CDR1 DFQATT and CDR2 SNEGSKA (reference sequence). The CDR3 sequence is 17 residues long. The chain's CDR3 is CSAREIWDRVRSYEQYF. CDR3 in DNA: TGCAGTGCTAGAGAGATTTGGGACAGGGTACGATCCTACGAGCAGTACTTC.

Notes on this clonotype: Lacking the conserved final phenylalanine or tryptophan, this CDR3 likely reflects a read error. CDR3 sequence reads: CASSEGSGRETQYY. The CDR3 DNA is TGTGCCAGCAGCGAAGGCAGTGGTAGAGAGACCCAGTACTAC. The gene calls are TRBV6-2 or TRBV6-3 and TRBJ2-5; no clear D gene. The V and J ends lost 6 bases and 4 bases respectively, with 15 bases between them. The CDR3 loop spans 14 amino acids. Germline values: CDR1 MNHEY, CDR2 SVGEGT.

A few counts support this clonotype. The chain carries TRBV12-3 or TRBV12-4 and TRBJ1-4, with D tentatively TRBD1 (6 bases). This CDR3 contains 13 residues. V gave up 5 bases and J gave up 8 bases, with 12 bases separating them. CDR3 amino acids: CASSPWGQEKLFF. The CDR3 DNA reads TGTGCCAGCAGTCCCTGGGGGCAGGAAAAACTGTTTTTT.

This clonotype showed up many times. This sequence joins TRBV20-1 and TRBJ2-2; D may be TRBD1 or TRBD2 (7 bases each). The CDR3 contains 16 residues. Per the germline V gene, CDR1 is DFQATT and CDR2 is SNEGSKA (reference sequence). The V end lost 0 bases, the J end lost 3 bases, and 14 bases lay between the germline ends. The CDR3 DNA sequence: TGCAGTGCTAGAGACCAGGGGGGGCTAGACACCGGGGAGCTGTTTTTT. Protein product: CSARDQGGLDTGELFF.

Concerning this clonotype: The conserved closing phenylalanine or tryptophan is absent in this CDR3, likely reflecting a read error. No DNA is shown, since the ends of the CDR3 on it are uncertain; the CDR3 is the one TCRdb lists. The chain recombines TRBV20-1 with TRBJ2-2; TRBD2 is the table's D call, not checked against the DNA. The CDR3 numbers 14 amino acids, ends counted. Germline-derived CDR1 and CDR2 are DFQATT and SNEGSKA (reference sequence). CDR3: CSAPTRPNTGELVL.

A word on this clonotype: Lacking the conserved final phenylalanine or tryptophan, this CDR3 likely reflects a read error. The rearrangement links TRBV14 to TRBJ2-7; D unclear. The CDR3 loop spans 14 amino acids. In germline, CDR1 is SGHDN, CDR2 FVKESK. The germline V and J ends were trimmed by 1 base and 6 bases, with 13 bases remaining between them. CDR3 region: CASSQGPSPVEQYL. The CDR3 region has the DNA TGTGCCAGCAGCCAAGGACCGTCCCCCGTCGAGCAGTACCTC.

In its sample, this clonotype ranks as medium-sized. The J gene is TRBJ2-7, the V gene TRBV20-1, with 7 bases that match TRBD1. The V and J ends lost 5 bases and 12 bases, in that order; junction bases with no gene match: 13. The CDR3 totals 12 residues. Germline V lookup: CDR1 DFQATT, CDR2 SNEGSKA (reference sequence). CDR3 in amino acids: CSAPTPRQGWYF. CDR3 DNA sequence: TGCAGTGCTCCTACCCCACGACAGGGTTGGTACTTC.

This clonotype appeared once. Since a much larger clone is just one base distant, this may be a read error. This chain uses TRBV4-1 with TRBJ1-2, with 9 positions matching TRBD1. This CDR3 has 17 amino acids. Germline CDR1 and CDR2: MGHRA and YSYEKL. CDR3 amino acids: CAGSLNPNPRDRDGYTF. CDR3 nucleotides: TGCGCCGGCAGCCTAAATCCAAATCCCCGGGACAGGGATGGCTACACCTTC.

In its sample, this clonotype was seen many times. The J gene is TRBJ2-2, the V gene TRBV7-8; D is possibly TRBD1 or TRBD2 (5 bases each). Per the germline V gene, CDR1 is SGHVS and CDR2 is FQNEAQ. The CDR3 loop spans 18 amino acids. The V and J ends lost 5 bases and 0 bases respectively, with 19 bases between them. The CDR3 region is CASSPTGLDFANTGELFF. The CDR3 DNA reads as TGTGCCAGCAGCCCCACAGGACTCGATTTTGCGAACACCGGGGAGCTGTTTTTT.

Many counts were recorded for this clonotype. The DNA for the CDR3 is TGTGCCATCAGTGCGGGACAGCCTGGGGCCAACGTCCTGACTTTC. Its translation is CAISAGQPGANVLTF. The chain links TRBV10-3 to TRBJ2-6; 7 bases align to TRBD1. Trimming took 4 bases from V and 2 from J; bases not matched to a gene: 2. Germline CDR1 and CDR2: ENHRY and SYGVKD. This CDR3 region has 15 residues.

This sequence joins TRBV10-3 and TRBJ1-6; perhaps TRBD1 as D (6 bases). The V gene's germline CDR1 is ENHRY and CDR2 SYGVKD. The V end lost 4 bases, the J end lost 0 bases, and 13 bases lay between the germline ends. This CDR3 contains 17 residues. The CDR3 DNA is TGTGCCATCAGTGCGCAGGGGCCTAGCTCCTATAATTCACCCCTCCACTTT. This encodes CAISAQGPSSYNSPLHF.

As regards this clonotype: One junction end disagrees with the germline gene, perhaps due to a read error. The chain carries TRBV12-3 or TRBV12-4 and TRBJ2-2, with 13 bases lining up with TRBD2. CDR3 length: 17 residues. The CDR3 DNA follows: TGTGCCGGCAGTTTGCGACTAGCGGGAGGCAACACCGGGGAGCTGTTCTTT. Protein product: CAGSLRLAGGNTGELFF.

This clonotype was seen repeatedly, ten times or more. The chain carries TRBV20-1 and TRBJ2-7; no firm D call. The CDR3 covers 10 residues. Germline CDR1 DFQATT, CDR2 SNEGSKA (reference sequence). V was shortened by 3 bases and J by 7 bases, with 7 bases between the two germline ends. CDR3 in amino acids: CSARGFEQYF. Written as DNA, the CDR3 is TGCAGTGCTAGGGGTTTTGAGCAGTACTTC.

DNA for the CDR3: TGTGCCACCAATGCTCCTTGGGGGGGACAGGGCGCTGCCGGGGAGCTGTTTTTT. This sequence encodes CATNAPWGGQGAAGELFF. V gene TRBV24-1 combines with J gene TRBJ2-2, with 9 nucleotides matching TRBD1. The CDR3 runs to 18 residues. V was clipped by 8 bases and J by 6 bases; unmatched bases: 18. CDR1 is KGHDR, CDR2 SFDVKD, per germline.

This clonotype was observed many times. The genes are TRBV20-1 and TRBJ2-2, with 7 nucleotides matching TRBD1. This CDR3 comprises 16 residues. Looked up from germline, CDR1 is DFQATT and CDR2 is SNEGSKA (reference sequence). The V and J ends lost 1 base and 6 bases, in that order; junction bases with no gene match: 11. This CDR3 is CSARAPGQSRAGELFF. CDR3 bases: TGCAGTGCTAGAGCACCGGGACAGAGTCGGGCCGGGGAGCTGTTTTTT.